Each of the 26 T cell receptor beta chains below was sequenced from the same sample in a study of cytomegalovirus exposure and HLA in healthy donors. PCR was performed using 60 Vbeta and 13 Jbeta primers. Repertoires were generated with immunoSEQ multiplex PCR, while TCRdb's copy carries only in-frame clones and drops some. The table for this sample gives 80,000 to 95,000 clones. Sequenced input: PBMCs. Source of these receptors: a woman in her twenties or thirties in good health and CMV-seronegative.

The J gene is TRBJ1-6, the V gene TRBV7-9; 8 bases map to TRBD1. This CDR3 comprises 15 residues. The V and J ends lost 4 bases and 9 bases, in that order; junction bases with no gene match: 8. CDR1 is SEHNR, CDR2 FQNEAQ, per germline (reference sequence). CDR3 bases: TGTGCCAGCAGCTCCCCGGACAGGGAAGGTTCACCCCTCCACTTT. It specifies CASSSPDREGSPLHF. Filled out from reference TRBV7-9 and TRBJ1-6, the complete variable domain reads DTGVSQNPRHKITKRGQNVTFRCDPISEHNRLYWYRQTLGQGPEFLTYFQNEAQLEKSRLLSDRFSAERPKGSFSTLEIQRTEQGDSAMYLCASSSPDREGSPLHFGNGTRLTVT.

The V gene is TRBV18, the J gene TRBJ1-4; 9 bases fit TRBD1. The ends lost 6 bases at V and 6 bases at J; junction bases unmatched: 2. This CDR3 is built from 13 residues. Germline V gene sequence: CDR1 KGHSH, CDR2 LQKENI. CDR3 nucleotides: TGTGCCAGCTCGGGACAGGGAGATGAAAAACTGTTTTTT. It specifies CASSGQGDEKLFF.

V usage is TRBV27 and J usage is TRBJ2-1; 7 nucleotides match TRBD2. Trimming took 6 bases from V and 8 from J; bases not matched to a gene: 1. Germline V lookup: CDR1 MNHEY, CDR2 SMNVEV (reference sequence). The CDR3 has 11 amino acids. The CDR3 region is CASSRGDEQFF. The CDR3 region has the DNA TGTGCCAGCAGCCGGGGGGATGAGCAGTTCTTC.

V usage is TRBV25-1 and J usage is TRBJ2-3, with 7 bases aligning to TRBD2. CDR1 and CDR2 from the germline V gene are MGHDK and SYGVNS. Trimming at V came to 5 bases and at J to 2 bases, leaving 4 bases not matched to a gene. CDR3 length equals 14 residues. This CDR3 reads CASSLAAATDTQYF. The CDR3 nucleotides are TGTGCCAGCAGTCTAGCGGCCGCCACAGATACGCAGTATTTT.

The gene calls are TRBV6-1 and TRBJ2-2; 14 bases map to TRBD2. The germline V gene encodes CDR1 MNHNS and CDR2 SASEGT. This CDR3 comprises 16 residues. With V trimmed by 4 bases and J by 7 bases, 5 bases remained unmatched. The CDR3 nucleotides read TGTGCCAGCAGTGGGGGACTAGCGGGAGCGGACGGGGAGCTGTTTTTT. Amino acid sequence: CASSGGLAGADGELFF.

This chain links TRBV5-4 with TRBJ1-4, with a weak D call TRBD1 (5 bases). CDR3 length: 14 residues. V gave up 1 base and J gave up 8 bases, with 12 bases separating them. CDR1 and CDR2 (germline): SGHNT, YYREEE (reference sequence). CDR3 amino acids: CASSLQGTGEKLFF. The DNA for the CDR3 is TGTGCCAGCAGCTTGCAAGGGACTGGGGAAAAACTGTTTTTT.

The chain combines TRBV11-1 with TRBJ1-1; TRBD1 matches 7 bases. The CDR3 extends over 13 amino acids. The V gene's germline CDR1 is SGHAT and CDR2 FQDESV (reference sequence). Germline trimming cut 5 bases from V and 4 bases from J; bases unmatched to any gene: 4. The CDR3 here is CASSPGTATEAFF. In nucleotides, the CDR3 is TGTGCCAGCAGCCCAGGGACAGCCACTGAAGCTTTCTTT.

This rearrangement joins TRBV5-1 to TRBJ2-1; the D gene is possibly TRBD2 (5 bases). V was pared by 0 bases and J by 8 bases, with 9 bases between. The CDR3 loop spans 13 amino acids. Per germline, CDR1 SGHRS and CDR2 YFSETQ. The CDR3 protein is CASSLALEYEQFF. DNA of the CDR3: TGCGCCAGCAGCTTGGCACTAGAGTATGAGCAGTTCTTC.

The chain's CDR3 is CASSLTGTSYEQYF. The CDR3 DNA reads TGCGCCAGCAGCTTAACCGGGACTTCCTACGAGCAGTACTTC. J is TRBJ2-7 and V is TRBV5-1; TRBD2 is a possible D gene (6 bases). CDR3 length: 14 residues. The germline gives CDR1 SGHRS, CDR2 YFSETQ. The V and J ends lost 2 bases and 1 base respectively, with 10 bases between them.

The rearrangement links TRBV5-1 to TRBJ1-1; 7 bases agree with TRBD1. CDR3 size: 14 residues. Germline assignment: CDR1 SGHRS and CDR2 YFSETQ. The V gene end was trimmed by 2 bases and the J gene end by 3 bases; junction bases not matched to a gene: 4. DNA of the CDR3: TGCGCCAGCAGCTTAGTTCAGGGGGACACTGAAGCTTTCTTT. Amino acids: CASSLVQGDTEAFF.

The chain employs TRBV11-2 and TRBJ2-7; D might be TRBD2 (6 bases). V lost 1 base and J 3 bases, leaving 13 bases between the germline ends. The CDR3 contains 15 residues. CDR1 and CDR2 (germline): SGHAT, FQNNGV. DNA of the CDR3: TGTGCCAGCAGCTTAGGATCCGGGAGAGACTACGAGCAGTACTTC. It is translated as CASSLGSGRDYEQYF.

The chain combines TRBV5-8 with TRBJ1-5, with 9 nucleotides matching TRBD1. Germline CDR1 reads SGHTS; CDR2 reads YDEGEE. The V gene end was trimmed by 0 bases and the J gene end by 5 bases; junction bases not matched to a gene: 6. CDR3 length: 16 residues. The CDR3 DNA follows: TGTGCCAGCAGCTTGGGTGACAGGGGGTACGATCAGCCCCAGCATTTT. It encodes CASSLGDRGYDQPQHF.

The chain combines TRBV18 with TRBJ2-2; 8 bases line up with TRBD1. Trimming took 0 bases from V and 6 from J; bases not matched to a gene: 6. The CDR3 extends over 16 amino acids. CDR1 KGHSH and CDR2 LQKENI come from the germline V gene. The CDR3 coding sequence is TGTGCCAGCTCACCACCGAATGGACAGGGAGCCGGGGAGCTGTTTTTT. Protein: CASSPPNGQGAGELFF.

The chain is built from TRBV5-5 and TRBJ1-5, with D tentatively TRBD1 (6 bases). The CDR3 consists of 14 residues. Trimming shortened V by 5 bases and J by 3 bases, and 12 bases separated the two germline ends. Germline V gene data show CDR1 as SGHKS and CDR2 as YYEKEE (reference sequence). CDR3 sequence: CASRRDIDNQPQHF. CDR3 bases: TGTGCCAGCAGAAGGGACATTGACAATCAGCCCCAGCATTTT.

On this clone: A junction end diverges from the germline sequence, so it may reflect a read error. This sample also contains other DNA sequences that code for the same CDR3. This chain joins TRBV10-3 and TRBJ1-6; no clear D. There are 13 residues in the CDR3. CDR1 is ENHRY and CDR2 is SYGVKD in the germline V gene. This CDR3 reads CAISEGLNSPLHF. The DNA of the CDR3 is TGTGCCATCAGTGAGGGGCTCAATTCACCCCTACACTTT.

The chain has TRBV5-1 and TRBJ1-1; 7 bases fit TRBD1. In germline, CDR1 is SGHRS, CDR2 YFSETQ. The CDR3 length is 15 residues. Trimming cost V 2 bases and J 1 base; bases outside gene matches: 5. Here the CDR3 reads CASSLSGQSNTEAFF. The DNA of the CDR3 is TGCGCCAGCAGCTTATCGGGACAGTCGAACACTGAAGCTTTCTTT.

The chain recombines TRBV5-1 with TRBJ1-4, with 10 nucleotides matching TRBD1. Trimming removed 2 bases from V and 8 bases from J; junction bases left unmatched: 6. The CDR3 contains 15 residues. CDR1 SGHRS and CDR2 YFSETQ come from the germline V gene. Here the CDR3 reads CASSLRQGAGEKLFF. In DNA form, the CDR3 reads TGCGCCAGCAGCTTACGACAGGGGGCAGGGGAAAAACTGTTTTTT.

The rearrangement links TRBV19 to TRBJ1-1, with a weak D call TRBD1 (6 bases). The CDR3 is 15 residues long. Germline V lookup: CDR1 LNHDA, CDR2 SQIVND (reference sequence). V was shortened by 1 base and J by 6 bases, with 15 bases between the two germline ends. The CDR3 sequence is CASSIGAGAIAEAFF. The CDR3 region has the DNA TGTGCCAGTAGTATAGGTGCGGGGGCAATCGCTGAAGCTTTCTTT.

This chain connects TRBV15 to TRBJ2-5; 7 nucleotides match TRBD1. The CDR3 sequence is 15 residues long. After removal of 1 base from V and 1 base from J, the junction contained 3 bases not matched to a gene. In germline, CDR1 is LNHNV, CDR2 YYDKDF (reference sequence). This CDR3 reads CATSRGTGLQETQYF. CDR3 nucleotides: TGTGCCACCAGCAGAGGGACAGGCCTCCAAGAGACCCAGTACTTC.

The rearrangement links TRBV6-1 to TRBJ1-2, with 7 bases identical to TRBD1. With V trimmed by 7 bases and J by 0 bases, 8 bases remained unmatched. Germline V gene sequence: CDR1 MNHNS, CDR2 SASEGT. This CDR3 spans 15 amino acids. For the CDR3, the DNA is TGTGCCAGCATGATAGGGACAGCAACTAACTATGGCTACACCTTC. It yields the protein CASMIGTATNYGYTF.

This chain uses TRBV27 with TRBJ2-4; tentative D call: TRBD2 (6 bases). From germline, CDR1 is MNHEY and CDR2 SMNVEV (reference sequence). This CDR3 is 13 amino acids long. The V and J ends lost 2 bases and 9 bases respectively, with 11 bases between them. Written as DNA, the CDR3 is TGTGCCAGCAGTTTAGGGCCCGGGGGCATTCAGTACTTC. Amino acid sequence: CASSLGPGGIQYF.

V is TRBV4-1 and J is TRBJ2-3, with 14 positions matching TRBD2. This CDR3 has 16 amino acids. CDR1 is MGHRA, CDR2 YSYEKL, per germline. The V segment lost 5 bases and the J segment 5 bases; nucleotides outside the gene matches: 6. This chain's CDR3 is CASSEGLAGALDTQYF. CDR3 in DNA: TGCGCCAGCAGCGAGGGACTAGCGGGAGCCCTAGATACGCAGTATTTT.

The chain is built from TRBV9 and TRBJ2-5; 7 positions match TRBD1. The germline V gene has CDR1 SGDLS and CDR2 YYNGEE. The CDR3 sequence is 15 residues long. V gave up 2 bases and J gave up 4 bases; unmatched junction bases: 8. For the CDR3, the DNA is TGTGCCAGCAGCGTTACGACCGGGACAGCAGAGACCCAGTACTTC. Translation gives CASSVTTGTAETQYF.

The chain combines TRBV19 with TRBJ2-1; TRBD2 matches 7 bases. The V and J ends lost 7 bases and 7 bases, in that order; junction bases with no gene match: 10. The CDR3 length is 14 residues. Germline V gene lookup returns CDR1 LNHDA and CDR2 SQIVND (reference sequence). CDR3 bases: TGTGCCAGTAATGGCGGGAGAGGAAGTAATGAGCAGTTCTTC. The encoded protein is CASNGGRGSNEQFF.

The gene calls are TRBV7-9 and TRBJ1-1; D call uncertain. CDR3 size: 13 residues. V lost 6 bases to trimming and J lost 3 bases, with 11 bases between them. From germline, CDR1 is SEHNR and CDR2 FQNEAQ (reference sequence). CDR3 sequence reads: CASSGETHTEAFF. The DNA for the CDR3 is TGTGCCAGCAGTGGAGAGACCCACACTGAAGCTTTCTTT.

This chain uses TRBV30 with TRBJ1-1; D uncertain. V lost 1 base and J 4 bases, leaving 10 bases between the germline ends. Per the germline V gene, CDR1 is GTSNPN and CDR2 is SVGIG (reference sequence). This CDR3 has 13 residues. For the CDR3, the DNA is TGTGCCTGGAGTGGGAGGCTAGGCACTGAAGCTTTCTTT. It is translated as CAWSGRLGTEAFF.